The T cell receptor (beta chain) described here comes from a study of CD8 T cells in Susac syndrome. CD8+ and CD4+ T cells circulating in blood were sequenced for TCR beta. The CDR3 is 11 residues long. CDR1 and CDR2 (germline): GTSNPN, SVGIG (reference sequence). V shed 1 base and J shed 5 bases, with 5 bases lying between them. Reverse transcription of about 0.45 to 1 ug RNA was carried out with random hexamers. TCRdb fed the immunoSEQ multiplex PCR reads into MiXCR, producing one record per CDR3 protein. The data contain a few hundred thousand distinct CDR3 sequences, 80% to 95% of them singletons.

Specimen: CD4+ T cells from PBMCs. The sequence derives from a human donor with multiple sclerosis. The chain combines TRBV30 with TRBJ1-2; D gene uncertain. The CDR3, as DNA: TGTGCCTGGAGTGCGAGTTATGGCTACACCTTC. The encoded protein is CAWSASYGYTF.